The clone carrying this T cell receptor (beta chain) was detected a few times. This sample is part of a study of blood T cell repertoires in COVID-19. The V gene end was trimmed by 0 bases and the J gene end by 3 bases; junction bases not matched to a gene: 9. CDR3 length: 18 amino acids. Per the germline V gene, CDR1 is KGHSH and CDR2 is LQKENI. Method: immunoSEQ multiplex PCR; TCRdb's copy keeps in-frame clones and lacks some. This table has about 130,000 clones, around 88% appearing once. V usage is TRBV18 and J usage is TRBJ1-1; 11 bases are a match to TRBD1. This TCR was recovered from a man aged 55-75 years with COVID-19, enrolled during active disease. Input material: peripheral blood. The CDR3 spells CASSPPGQGARGYTEAFF. The CDR3 coding sequence is TGTGCCAGCTCACCACCAGGACAGGGGGCGCGGGGCTACACTGAAGCTTTCTTT. The full variable domain, completed using reference TRBV18 and TRBJ1-1, is NAGVMQNPRHLVRRRGQEARLRCSPMKGHSHVYWYRQLPEEGLKFMVYLQKENIIDESGMPKERFSAEFPKEGPSILRIQQVVRGDSAAYFCASSPPGQGARGYTEAFFGQGTRLTVV.